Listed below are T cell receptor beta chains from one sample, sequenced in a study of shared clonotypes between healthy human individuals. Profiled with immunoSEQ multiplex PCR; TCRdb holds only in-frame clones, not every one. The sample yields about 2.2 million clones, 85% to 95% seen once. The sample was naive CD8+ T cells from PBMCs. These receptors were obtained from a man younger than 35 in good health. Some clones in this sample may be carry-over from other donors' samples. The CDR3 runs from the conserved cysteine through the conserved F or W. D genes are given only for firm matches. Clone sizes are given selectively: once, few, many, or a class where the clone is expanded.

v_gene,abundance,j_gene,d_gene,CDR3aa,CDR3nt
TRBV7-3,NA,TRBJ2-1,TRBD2,CASSPTSGGINEQFF,TGTGCCAGCAGCCCGACTAGCGGGGGGATCAATGAGCAGTTCTTC
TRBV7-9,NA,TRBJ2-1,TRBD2,CASSTSGLAGVNEQFF,TGTGCCAGCAGCACCAGCGGTCTAGCGGGAGTTAATGAGCAGTTCTTC
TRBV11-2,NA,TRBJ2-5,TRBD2,CASSSFPTPSGIKETQYF,TGTGCCAGCAGCTCATTCCCCACCCCTAGCGGGATAAAAGAGACCCAGTACTTC
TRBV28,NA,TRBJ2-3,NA,CASSFAGDTDTQYF,TGTGCCAGCAGTTTTGCAGGGGACACAGATACGCAGTATTTT
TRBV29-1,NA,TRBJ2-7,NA,CSVCGSSYEQYF,TGCAGCGTCTGCGGCAGCTCCTACGAGCAGTACTTC
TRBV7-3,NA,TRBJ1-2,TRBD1,CASSPGTASYGYTF,TGTGCCAGCAGCCCCGGGACAGCGTCCTATGGCTACACCTTC
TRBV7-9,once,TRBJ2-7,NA,CASSFLRGGPEQYF,TGTGCCAGCAGCTTTCTCCGAGGGGGGCCGGAGCAGTACTTC
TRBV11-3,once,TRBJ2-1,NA,CASSFSLGNEQFF,TGTGCCAGCAGCTTCAGCTTAGGCAATGAGCAGTTCTTC
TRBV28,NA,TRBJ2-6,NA,CASSTPTAQPSSGANVLTF,TGTGCCAGCAGTACCCCTACAGCTCAACCTAGCTCTGGGGCCAACGTCCTGACTTTC
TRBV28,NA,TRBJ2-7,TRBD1,CASSSDRGIYEQYF,TGTGCCAGCAGCAGTGACAGGGGTATCTACGAGCAGTACTTC
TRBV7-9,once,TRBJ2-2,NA,CASSSNGQPPGELFF,TGTGCCAGCAGCTCGAACGGACAGCCCCCCGGGGAGCTGTTTTTT
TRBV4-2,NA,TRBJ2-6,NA,CASSQDRGINSGANVLTF,TGTGCCAGCAGCCAAGATAGGGGAATCAACTCTGGGGCCAACGTCCTGACTTTC
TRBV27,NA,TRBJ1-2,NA,CASSLYNPVYRNYGYTF,TGTGCCAGCAGTTTATACAATCCCGTATATCGCAACTATGGCTACACCTTC
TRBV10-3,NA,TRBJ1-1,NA,CAISEAVSNTEAFF,TGTGCCATCAGTGAGGCAGTATCGAACACTGAAGCTTTCTTT
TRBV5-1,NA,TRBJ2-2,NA,CASSFPGAGELFF,TGCGCCAGCAGCTTTCCAGGGGCAGGGGAGCTGTTTTTT
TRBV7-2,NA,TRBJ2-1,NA,CASSLANREQFF,TGTGCCAGCAGCTTAGCGAATAGGGAGCAGTTCTTC
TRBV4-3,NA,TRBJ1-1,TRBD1,CASRYAGGTEAFF,TGCGCCAGCAGGTACGCAGGGGGGACTGAAGCTTTCTTT
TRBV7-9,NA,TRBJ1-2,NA,CASSLWTGHYGYTF,TGTGCCAGCAGCTTGTGGACGGGACACTATGGCTACACCTTC
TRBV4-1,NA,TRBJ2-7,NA,CASSQSGISYEQYF,TGCGCCAGCAGCCAGTCCGGGATTTCCTACGAGCAGTACTTC
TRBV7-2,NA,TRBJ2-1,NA,CASIIRGGNEQFF,TGTGCCAGCATCATCCGGGGTGGGAATGAGCAGTTCTTC
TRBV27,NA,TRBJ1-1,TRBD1,CASSLLDRANTEAFF,TGTGCCAGCAGCCTACTCGACAGGGCGAACACTGAAGCTTTCTTT
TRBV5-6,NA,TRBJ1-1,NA,CASSQGLNTEAFF,TGTGCCAGCAGCCAGGGTCTGAACACTGAAGCTTTCTTT
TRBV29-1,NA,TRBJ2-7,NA,CSLDYGYEQYF,TGCAGCTTGGACTATGGGTACGAGCAGTACTTC
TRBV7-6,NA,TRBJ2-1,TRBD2,CASSLDPWSGSGNEQFF,TGTGCCAGCAGCTTAGACCCCTGGAGCGGGAGCGGCAATGAGCAGTTCTTC
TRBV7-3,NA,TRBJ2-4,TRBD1,CASSYGQGGIQYF,TGTGCCAGCAGCTACGGACAGGGAGGCATTCAGTACTTC
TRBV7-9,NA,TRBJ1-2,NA,CASSLSPPAGQGRYGYTF,TGTGCCAGCAGCTTATCGCCCCCGGCGGGGCAGGGGAGGTATGGCTACACCTTC
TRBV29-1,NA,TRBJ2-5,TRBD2,CSVPKGLAGVPQETQYF,TGCAGCGTTCCTAAGGGACTAGCGGGCGTTCCGCAAGAGACCCAGTACTTC
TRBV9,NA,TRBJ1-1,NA,CASSVVGRTNTEAFF,TGTGCCAGCAGCGTAGTGGGGCGGACGAACACTGAAGCTTTCTTT
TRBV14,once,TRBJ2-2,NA,CASSQVLLAGELFF,TGTGCCAGCAGCCAAGTCTTACTAGCCGGGGAGCTGTTTTTT
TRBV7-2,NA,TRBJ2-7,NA,CASSFGGRIVEQYF,TGTGCCAGCAGCTTTGGGGGGCGAATCGTCGAGCAGTACTTC
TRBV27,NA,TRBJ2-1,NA,CASYNGNEQFF,TGTGCCAGCTACAATGGAAATGAGCAGTTCTTC
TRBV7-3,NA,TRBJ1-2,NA,CASSLTSNGREAGYTF,TGTGCCAGCAGCTTAACCTCGAACGGTCGAGAGGCTGGCTACACCTTC
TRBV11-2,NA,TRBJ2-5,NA,CTSSQNSYQETQYF,TGTACCAGCAGCCAAAACTCGTACCAAGAGACCCAGTACTTC
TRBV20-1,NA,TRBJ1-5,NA,CSARGLQPQHF,TGCAGTGCGAGGGGACTGCAGCCCCAGCATTTT
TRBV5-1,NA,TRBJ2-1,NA,CASRAGYNEQFF,TGCGCCAGCAGGGCCGGCTATAATGAGCAGTTCTTC
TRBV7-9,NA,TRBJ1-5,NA,CASSLGQGPQHF,TGTGCCAGCAGCTTAGGGCAGGGGCCCCAGCATTTT
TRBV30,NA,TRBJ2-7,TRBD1,CAWKDRASYEQYF,TGTGCCTGGAAGGACAGGGCTTCCTACGAGCAGTACTTC
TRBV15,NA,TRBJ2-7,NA,CATSPGSFNEQYF,TGTGCCACCAGCCCGGGGAGTTTCAACGAGCAGTACTTC
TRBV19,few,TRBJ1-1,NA,CASKPGRHTEAFF,TGTGCCAGTAAGCCTGGGAGGCACACTGAAGCTTTCTTT
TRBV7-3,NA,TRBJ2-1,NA,CASSLGKGGSYNEQFF,TGTGCCAGCAGCTTAGGGAAAGGGGGCTCCTACAATGAGCAGTTCTTC
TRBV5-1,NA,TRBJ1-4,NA,CASSLPTGLKEEKLFF,TGCGCCAGCAGCTTACCTACAGGGTTAAAAGAGGAAAAACTGTTTTTT
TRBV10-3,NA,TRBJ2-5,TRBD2,CAISEPGLAGQETQYF,TGTGCCATCAGTGAACCAGGACTAGCGGGACAAGAGACCCAGTACTTC
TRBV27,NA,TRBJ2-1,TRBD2,CASSLALAGNYNEQFF,TGTGCCAGCAGTTTAGCACTAGCGGGGAACTACAATGAGCAGTTCTTC
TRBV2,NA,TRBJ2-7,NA,CASSDTDSEQYF,TGTGCCAGCAGTGATACGGACAGCGAGCAGTACTTC
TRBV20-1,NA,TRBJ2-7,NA,CSARDNWEQYF,TGCAGTGCTAGAGACAACTGGGAGCAGTACTTC
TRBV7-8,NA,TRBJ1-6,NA,CASSPGQPGSPLHF,TGTGCCAGCAGCCCTGGACAGCCAGGTTCACCCCTCCACTTT
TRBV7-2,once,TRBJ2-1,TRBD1,CASSPRDREIDEQFF,TGTGCCAGCAGCCCTCGGGACAGGGAGATTGATGAGCAGTTCTTC
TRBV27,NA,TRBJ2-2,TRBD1,CASSLTSVRGQNTGELFF,TGTGCCAGCAGTTTAACTTCGGTCAGGGGGCAGAACACCGGGGAGCTGTTTTTT
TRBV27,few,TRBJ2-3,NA,CASSLSFSSTDTQYF,TGTGCCAGCAGTTTATCCTTTTCTAGCACAGATACGCAGTATTTT
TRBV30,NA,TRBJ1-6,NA,CAWGPGGSPLHF,TGTGCCTGGGGACCAGGCGGTTCACCCCTCCACTTT
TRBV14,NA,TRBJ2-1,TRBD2,CASRTSDYNEQFF,TGTGCCAGCAGAACTAGCGACTACAATGAGCAGTTCTTC